This T cell receptor beta chain derives from a study of regulatory T cells in long-lasting Graves disease. Study findings and constraints: Under persistent disease, TRBV28, TRBJ1-2 and TRBJ2-5 were used preferentially.

This sample's time point: persistent/refractory GD, antithyroid drugs over 5 years with positive TRAb. PBMC RNA was the source of the TCR library. Under American Thyroid Association guidelines, Graves' disease was diagnosed. Building the TCR beta libraries relied on iRepertoire HTBI primers, and CDR3 regions underwent Arm-PCR. TCRdb redid the calling of the multiplex PCR reads with MiXCR, one entry per CDR3 protein. The table shows fewer than 400,000 distinct CDR3 sequences, with about a fifth occurring only once. A note on this clonotype: The target antigen is unknown.

V lost 1 base and J 5 bases, leaving 11 bases between the germline ends. CDR3 length: 14 amino acids. The V and J genes are TRBV12-3 or TRBV12-4 and TRBJ1-1; tentative D call: TRBD1 (5 bases). The TCR comes from a female donor with Graves disease. This sample comprised peripheral blood mononuclear cells (PBMCs), obtained when the disease was refractory, from a patient treated with antithyroid drugs. CDR3 protein: CASSLGTGLTEAFF. Here the CDR3 DNA reads TGTGCCAGCAGTTTAGGTACGGGGCTGACTGAAGCTTTCTTT.